This TCR beta chain was documented in a study of T cells in Graves' hyperthyroidism and ophthalmopathy. As regards this clonotype: Its antigen remains unidentified.

Using RNA transcripts as the source, TCR beta CDR3 regions were amplified. The TCR CDR3 was amplified in a first-round RT-PCR using the HTBI primer set. TCRdb re-called the multiplex PCR reads through MiXCR, storing one row per CDR3 protein. The sample lists about 700,000 distinct CDR3 sequences; 12% to 15% were seen once. Subjects aged 18 to 65 presented with newly diagnosed hyperthyroidism of less than 2 months' duration. Every diagnosis used clinical symptoms, serum thyroxine and TRAb, thyroid ultrasound and orbital computed tomography. The PBMCs had their origin in about 9.7 ml of fresh peripheral blood. Germline values: CDR1 WNHNN, CDR2 SYGVQD (reference sequence). V shed 3 bases, J shed 0 bases, and the junction held 4 bases outside the gene matches. The CDR3 consists of 16 residues. Points from the study as a whole: Peripheral blood also featured most of the thyroid clonotypes expanded above 0.001.

This sequence joins TRBV10-1 and TRBJ2-1, with 8 nucleotides matching TRBD2. What was sequenced was blood. The source of this sequence is a young woman with Graves' hyperthyroidism. CDR3 nucleotide sequence: TGCGCCAGCAGTGACCGGACTAGCTTCTCCTACAATGAGCAGTTCTTC. It specifies CASSDRTSFSYNEQFF.